Each of the 14 T cell receptor beta chains below was sequenced from the same sample in a study of cytomegalovirus exposure and HLA in healthy donors. Using immunoSEQ multiplex PCR, the repertoire was profiled, and TCRdb retains in-frame clones only, with some absent. The table lists some 180,000 clones, about 81% of them singletons. Input material: PBMCs. These receptor sequences come from a woman in her twenties or thirties in good health and CMV-seronegative.

This chain links TRBV27 with TRBJ1-2; a possible D gene is TRBD1 (5 bases). V shed 4 bases and J shed 9 bases, with 12 bases lying between them. The CDR3 has 12 amino acids. Germline V lookup: CDR1 MNHEY, CDR2 SMNVEV (reference sequence). The chain's CDR3 is CASSSRQRRYTF. The CDR3 bases are TGTGCCAGCAGTTCACGACAGAGGCGCTACACCTTC.

This clone has only a few counts. The gene calls are TRBV4-2 and TRBJ1-1; 7 bases align to TRBD1. Germline V gene lookup returns CDR1 LGHNA and CDR2 YNFKEQ. With 0 bases clipped from V and 5 bases from J, the junction kept 3 bases outside the gene matches. This CDR3 region has 14 residues. CDR3 protein: CASSQEIRGTEAFF. CDR3 nucleotide sequence: TGTGCCAGCAGCCAAGAGATCAGGGGGACTGAAGCTTTCTTT.

V and J are TRBV6-5 and TRBJ1-2; perhaps TRBD1 as D (5 bases). The CDR3 covers 13 residues. V was clipped by 5 bases and J by 5 bases, with 12 bases between them. Per the germline V gene, CDR1 is MNHEY and CDR2 is SVGAGI. CDR3 loop: CASSPAAGYGYTF. The CDR3 DNA reads as TGTGCCAGCAGTCCGGCGGCAGGGTATGGCTACACCTTC.

The chain recombines TRBV11-2 with TRBJ2-1, with unresolved D. V was trimmed by 1 base and J by 4 bases, leaving 11 bases between them. The CDR3 consists of 15 residues. The germline CDR1 and CDR2 sequences are SGHAT and FQNNGV. The CDR3 here is CASSLAMGPYNEQFF. As DNA, the CDR3 is TGTGCCAGCAGCTTAGCGATGGGCCCTTACAATGAGCAGTTCTTC.

This clone was observed a handful of times. This same CDR3 is encoded by further DNA sequences in the sample. The chain carries TRBV30 and TRBJ1-5, with D unresolved. Trimming stripped 0 bases from V and 2 bases from J, with 5 bases between. Germline CDR1 reads GTSNPN; CDR2 reads SVGIG (reference sequence). The CDR3 runs 13 residues. The CDR3 loop is CAWSVEGNQPQHF. In DNA, the CDR3 is TGTGCCTGGAGTGTGGAGGGCAATCAGCCCCAGCATTTT.

The chain is built from TRBV11-2 and TRBJ2-1, with D perhaps TRBD1 (6 bases). V lost 5 bases to trimming and J lost 0 bases, with 11 bases between them. Germline V gene data show CDR1 as SGHAT and CDR2 as FQNNGV. CDR3 length: 15 residues. The chain's CDR3 is CASSADRPSYNEQFF. CDR3 bases: TGTGCCAGCAGCGCCGACAGGCCCTCCTACAATGAGCAGTTCTTC.

The chain recombines TRBV5-4 with TRBJ1-1; D perhaps matches TRBD1 (5 bases). Germline loops: CDR1 SGHNT, CDR2 YYREEE (reference sequence). The CDR3 length is 15 residues. Trimming removed 0 bases at V and 2 bases at J, with 11 bases between. The DNA for the CDR3 is TGTGCCAGCAGCTTGGGGTCAGGGCCAAACACTGAAGCTTTCTTT. Amino acid sequence: CASSLGSGPNTEAFF.

This rearrangement joins TRBV7-9 to TRBJ2-7, with 10 bases identical to TRBD1. There are 16 residues in the CDR3. CDR1 is SEHNR and CDR2 is FQNEAQ in the germline V gene (reference sequence). V dropped 5 bases and J dropped 2; count of bases not matched to a gene: 9. This chain's CDR3 is CASSETSGTGAYEQYF. The CDR3 nucleotides read TGTGCCAGCAGCGAAACCTCCGGGACAGGGGCCTACGAGCAGTACTTC.

The chain couples TRBV10-3 to TRBJ2-1, with 11 bases fitting TRBD2. This CDR3 is built from 15 residues. CDR1 is ENHRY, CDR2 SYGVKD, per germline. J lost 4 bases, V lost 6 bases, and 5 bases had no gene match. The CDR3 DNA is TGTGCCATCAGCCCTAGCGGGAGGAGGTACAATGAGCAGTTCTTC. Its protein product is CAISPSGRRYNEQFF.

V gene TRBV4-1 combines with J gene TRBJ2-1, with D possibly being TRBD2 (6 bases). CDR3 length: 14 residues. Germline values: CDR1 MGHRA, CDR2 YSYEKL. V dropped 4 bases and J dropped 7 bases, with 14 bases sitting between them. This CDR3 is CASSPGTLTNEQFF. Here the CDR3 DNA reads TGCGCCAGCAGCCCCGGGACTCTTACGAATGAGCAGTTCTTC.

The chain uses TRBV30 and TRBJ2-2, with D hard to call. The CDR3 loop spans 11 amino acids. Germline V gene data show CDR1 as GTSNPN and CDR2 as SVGIG (reference sequence). V dropped 4 bases and J dropped 4 bases, with 4 bases sitting between them. CDR3 nucleotide sequence: TGTGCCTGGACAGTCACCGGGGAGCTGTTTTTT. Translation gives CAWTVTGELFF. Looking up the rest from reference TRBV30 and TRBJ2-2 gives the full variable domain: SQTIHQWPATLVQPVGSPLSLECTVEGTSNPNLYWYRQAAGRGLQLLFYSVGIGQISSEVPQNLSASRPQDRQFILSSKKLLLSDSGFYLCAWTVTGELFFGEGSRLTVL.

The chain recombines TRBV2 with TRBJ2-3; a possible D gene is TRBD2 (5 bases). This CDR3 comprises 10 residues. Germline V gives CDR1 SNHLY, CDR2 FYNNEI. Trimming pared 8 bases from V and 5 bases from J, leaving 5 bases between. CDR3 protein: CASREDTQYF. CDR3 sequence (DNA): TGTGCCAGCCGGGAAGATACGCAGTATTTT.

The chain carries TRBV5-1 and TRBJ1-6, with 11 bases fitting TRBD1. Trimming removed 4 bases from V and 7 bases from J; junction bases left unmatched: 4. The CDR3 loop spans 15 amino acids. Per the germline V gene, CDR1 is SGHRS and CDR2 is YFSETQ. The CDR3 DNA follows: TGCGCCAGCAGCCTGGACAGGGGGCAAAATTCACCCCTCCACTTT. Translation: CASSLDRGQNSPLHF. Looking up the rest from reference TRBV5-1 and TRBJ1-6 gives the full variable domain: KAGVTQTPRYLIKTRGQQVTLSCSPISGHRSVSWYQQTPGQGLQFLFEYFSETQRNKGNFPGRFSGRQFSNSRSEMNVSTLELGDSALYLCASSLDRGQNSPLHFGNGTRLTVT.

This chain connects TRBV5-1 to TRBJ2-7, with 13 bases aligning to TRBD2. The V gene's germline CDR1 is SGHRS and CDR2 YFSETQ. The J segment lost 1 base and the V segment lost 3 bases, leaving 7 bases of the junction unmatched. The CDR3 is made up of 17 amino acids. CDR3 bases: TGCGCCAGCAGCTCGTGGACTAGCGGGAGAAGGTCCTACGAGCAGTACTTC. This encodes CASSSWTSGRRSYEQYF.